This TCR beta chain was found in a study of yellow fever vaccine responses in identical twins. The study, taken as a whole, reports: The authors reported partly convergent, partly personalized vaccine responses in identical twins.

Notes on this clonotype: Its matching antigen is unknown.

TCRdb called the RT-PCR reads again in MiXCR, with one record for every CDR3 protein. The sample contains 7,000 or so distinct CDR3 sequences, roughly 86% of which appear only once. The sequenced sample was T cells from blood (PBMCs), unsorted or a sorted subset (not recorded which), obtained before or after yellow fever vaccination (not recorded which). This receptor was obtained from a woman aged 18-29 years who received the yellow fever vaccine.

This chain's CDR3 is CASSFTGPDTQYF. CDR3 nucleotide sequence: TGTGCCAGCAGCTTTACAGGGCCAGATACGCAGTATTTT. This sequence joins TRBV11-3 and TRBJ2-3; possibly TRBD1 for D (6 bases). CDR3 length: 13 amino acids. The germline V gene encodes CDR1 SGHNT and CDR2 YENEEA. V was shortened by 3 bases and J by 4 bases, with 8 bases between the two germline ends.